The present entry profiles one T cell receptor beta chain with its context. cDNA reverse transcribed from extracted RNA served as the sequencing template. Profiling relied on immunoSEQ multiplex PCR, and the TCRdb table lists in-frame clones only, not all of them. The sample consists of about 64,000 clones, around 45% of them appearing once. These data come from a study of CD8+ T cells in alopecia areata. Study-wide context: Oral tofacitinib (5 to 10 mg twice daily) was administered to treated patients.

Sample treatment: oral pan-JAK inhibitor, 5-10 mg twice daily. Alopecia areata patients provided lesional scalp punch biopsies and peripheral blood, both collected for the study. Specimen: CD8+ T cells sorted from blood, collected at approximately week 39, from a patient treated with tofacitinib. The clonotype originates from a human donor with alopecia areata.

CDR3 coding DNA: TGTGCCAGCAGCGCGAGGACTTGGCAGAACACCGGGGAGCTGTTTTTT. Residues: CASSARTWQNTGELFF. The rearrangement joins TRBV9 to TRBJ2-2, with D possibly being TRBD2 (5 bases). Between the trimmed V and J ends, which lost 3 bases and 1 base, there was a span of 13 bases. Germline CDR1 SGDLS, CDR2 YYNGEE. This CDR3 is 16 amino acids long.